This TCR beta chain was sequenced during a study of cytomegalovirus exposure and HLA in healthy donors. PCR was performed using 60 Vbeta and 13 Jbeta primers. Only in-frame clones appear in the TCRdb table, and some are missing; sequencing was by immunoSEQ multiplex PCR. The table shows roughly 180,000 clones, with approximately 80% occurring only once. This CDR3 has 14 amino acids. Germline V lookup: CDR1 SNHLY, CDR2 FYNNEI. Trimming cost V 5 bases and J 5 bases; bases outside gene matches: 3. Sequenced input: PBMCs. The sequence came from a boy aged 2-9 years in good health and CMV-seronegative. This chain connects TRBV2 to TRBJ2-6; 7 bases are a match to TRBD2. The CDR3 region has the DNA TGTGCCAGCAGTTGGACTAGTAGGGCCAACGTCCTGACTTTC. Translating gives CASSWTSRANVLTF.